The source of this TCR beta chain is a study of graft-versus-host responses after intestinal transplantation. Study-wide context: Recipients across the board were started on anti-thymocyte globulin induction, then kept on tacrolimus and steroids for about 3 years. General study points: Early post-transplant HvG declines tracked with peak circulating GvH clone levels. Marrow from the recipient contained GvH clones, some of which had appeared first in ileum or blood.

The CDR3 sequence is 15 residues long. Germline loops: CDR1 MGHRA, CDR2 YSYEKL. Trimming took 7 bases from V and 3 from J, leaving 15 bases between them. Libraries were prepared by immunoSEQ multiplex PCR; TCRdb keeps only in-frame clonotypes and omits some of them. Of fewer than 65,000 clones in the sample, about 90% were seen once. This clone was picked up one time. The antigen is not known. This clonotype was sampled from a human donor who was the organ donor for an intestinal transplant. The input for sequencing was unstimulated CD4+ T cells sorted from spleen or lymph node cells, taken before transplant. V usage is TRBV4-1 and J usage is TRBJ1-4; D unclear. CDR3 protein: CASNPLPGSNEKLFF. The CDR3 coding sequence is TGCGCCAGCAACCCCCTCCCGGGGTCTAATGAAAAACTGTTTTTT.